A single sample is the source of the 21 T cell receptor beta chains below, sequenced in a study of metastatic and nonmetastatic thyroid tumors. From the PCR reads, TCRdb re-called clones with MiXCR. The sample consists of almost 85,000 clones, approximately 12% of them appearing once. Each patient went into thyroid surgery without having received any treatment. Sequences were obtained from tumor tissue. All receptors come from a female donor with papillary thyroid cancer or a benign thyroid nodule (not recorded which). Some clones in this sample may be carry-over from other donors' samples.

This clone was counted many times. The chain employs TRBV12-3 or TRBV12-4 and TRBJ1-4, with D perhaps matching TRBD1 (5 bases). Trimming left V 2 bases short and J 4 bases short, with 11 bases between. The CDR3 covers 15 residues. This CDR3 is CASSLHRFLNEKLFF. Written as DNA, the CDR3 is TGTGCCAGCAGTTTACACAGGTTCCTTAATGAAAAACTGTTTTTT.

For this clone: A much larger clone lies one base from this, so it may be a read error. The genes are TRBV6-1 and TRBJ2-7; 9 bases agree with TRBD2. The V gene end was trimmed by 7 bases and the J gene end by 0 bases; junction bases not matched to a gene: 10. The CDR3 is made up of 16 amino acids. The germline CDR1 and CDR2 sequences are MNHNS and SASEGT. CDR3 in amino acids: CASIQGGRGFSYEQYF. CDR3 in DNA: TGTGCCAGCATCCAAGGCGGGAGGGGTTTCTCCTACGAGCAGTACTTC.

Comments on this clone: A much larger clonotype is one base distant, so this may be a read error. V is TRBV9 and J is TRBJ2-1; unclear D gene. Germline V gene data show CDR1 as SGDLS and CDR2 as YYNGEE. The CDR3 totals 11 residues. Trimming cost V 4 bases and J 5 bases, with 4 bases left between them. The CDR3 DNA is TGTGCCAGCAGCTCTAACAATGAGCAGTTCTTC. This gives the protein CASSSNNEQFF.

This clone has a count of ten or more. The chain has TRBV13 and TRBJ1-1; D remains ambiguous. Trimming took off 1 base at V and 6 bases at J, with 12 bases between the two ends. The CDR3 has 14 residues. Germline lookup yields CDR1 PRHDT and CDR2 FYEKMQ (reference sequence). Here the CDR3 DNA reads TGTGCCAGCAGCTTAGTGGCCGGGGTCGCTGAAGCTTTCTTT. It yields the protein CASSLVAGVAEAFF.

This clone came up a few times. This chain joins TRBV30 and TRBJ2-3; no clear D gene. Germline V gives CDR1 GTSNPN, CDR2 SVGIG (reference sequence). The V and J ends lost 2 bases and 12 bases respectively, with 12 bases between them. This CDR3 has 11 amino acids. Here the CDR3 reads CAWSPLIVQYF. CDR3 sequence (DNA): TGTGCCTGGAGTCCATTAATAGTTCAGTATTTT. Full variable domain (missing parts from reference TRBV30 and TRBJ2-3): SQTIHQWPATLVQPVGSPLSLECTVEGTSNPNLYWYRQAAGRGLQLLFYSVGIGQISSEVPQNLSASRPQDRQFILSSKKLLLSDSGFYLCAWSPLIVQYFGPGTRLTVL.

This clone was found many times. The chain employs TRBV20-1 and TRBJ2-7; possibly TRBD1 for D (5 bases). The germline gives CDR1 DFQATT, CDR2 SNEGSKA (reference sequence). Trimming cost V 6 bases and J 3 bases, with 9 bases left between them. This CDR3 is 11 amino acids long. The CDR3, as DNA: TGCAGTGCGGCGACAGACTACGAGCAGTACTTC. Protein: CSAATDYEQYF.

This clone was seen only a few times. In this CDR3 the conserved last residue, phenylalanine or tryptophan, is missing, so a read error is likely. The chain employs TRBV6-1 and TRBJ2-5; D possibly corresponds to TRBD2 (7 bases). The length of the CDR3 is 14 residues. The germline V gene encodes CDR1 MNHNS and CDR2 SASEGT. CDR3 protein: CASWQGNSGETQYL. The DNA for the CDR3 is TGTGCCAGCTGGCAGGGGAACAGCGGGGAGACACAGTACTTA.

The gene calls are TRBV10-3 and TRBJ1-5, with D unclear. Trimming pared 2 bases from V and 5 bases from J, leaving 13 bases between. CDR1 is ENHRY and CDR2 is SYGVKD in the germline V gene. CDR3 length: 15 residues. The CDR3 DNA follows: TGTGCCATCAGTGAGCAGCGGAAGTTCGATCAGCCCCAGCATTTT. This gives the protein CAISEQRKFDQPQHF.

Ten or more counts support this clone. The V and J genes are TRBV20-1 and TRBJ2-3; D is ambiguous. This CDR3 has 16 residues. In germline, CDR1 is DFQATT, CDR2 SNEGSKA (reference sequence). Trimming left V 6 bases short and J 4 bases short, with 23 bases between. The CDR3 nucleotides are TGCAGTGCCCCTAGTGCGGAGCCCCGCCGCTCAGATACGCAGTATTTT. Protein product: CSAPSAEPRRSDTQYF.

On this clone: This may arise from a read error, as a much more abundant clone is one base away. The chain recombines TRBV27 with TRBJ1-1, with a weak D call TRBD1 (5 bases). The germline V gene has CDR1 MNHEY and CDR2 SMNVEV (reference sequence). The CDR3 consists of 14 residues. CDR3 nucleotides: TGTGCCAGCAGACTCGGGACCGCTCTCTCTGAAGCTCTCTTT. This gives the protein CASRLGTALSEALF.

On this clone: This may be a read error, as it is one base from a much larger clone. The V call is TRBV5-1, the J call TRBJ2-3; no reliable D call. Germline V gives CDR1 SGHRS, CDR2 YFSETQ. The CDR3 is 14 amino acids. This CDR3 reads CASGFWSGTDTQYF. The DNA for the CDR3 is TGCGCCAGCGGCTTTTGGAGCGGCACAGATACGCAGTATTTT.

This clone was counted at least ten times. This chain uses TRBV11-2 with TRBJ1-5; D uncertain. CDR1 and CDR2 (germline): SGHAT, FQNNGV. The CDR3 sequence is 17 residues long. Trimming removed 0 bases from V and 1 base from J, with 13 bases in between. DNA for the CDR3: TGTGCCAGCAGCTTAGAGGCCCCTGGAGCAAGCAATCAGCCCCAGCATTTT. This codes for CASSLEAPGASNQPQHF.

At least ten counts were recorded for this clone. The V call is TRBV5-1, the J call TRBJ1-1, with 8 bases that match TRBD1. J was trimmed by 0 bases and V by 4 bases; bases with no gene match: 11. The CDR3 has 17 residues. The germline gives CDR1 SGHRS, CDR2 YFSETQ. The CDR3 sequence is CASSPRQGNLLNTEAFF. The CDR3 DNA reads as TGCGCCAGCAGCCCTAGACAGGGGAACCTCTTGAACACTGAAGCTTTCTTT. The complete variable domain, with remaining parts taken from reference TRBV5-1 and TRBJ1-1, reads KAGVTQTPRYLIKTRGQQVTLSCSPISGHRSVSWYQQTPGQGLQFLFEYFSETQRNKGNFPGRFSGRQFSNSRSEMNVSTLELGDSALYLCASSPRQGNLLNTEAFFGQGTRLTVV.

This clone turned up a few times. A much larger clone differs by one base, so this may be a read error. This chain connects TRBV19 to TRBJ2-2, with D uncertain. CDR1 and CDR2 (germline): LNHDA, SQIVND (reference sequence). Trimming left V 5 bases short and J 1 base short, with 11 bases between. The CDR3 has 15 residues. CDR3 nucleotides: TGTGCCAGTAGTCTTGACATGGGGAACACCGGGGAGCTGTTTTTT. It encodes CASSLDMGNTGELFF.

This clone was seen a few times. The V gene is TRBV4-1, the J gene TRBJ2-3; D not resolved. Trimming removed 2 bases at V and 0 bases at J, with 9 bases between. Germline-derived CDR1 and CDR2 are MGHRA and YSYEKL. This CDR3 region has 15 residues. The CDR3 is CASSQMYSSTDTQYF. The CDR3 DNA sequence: TGCGCCAGCAGCCAAATGTACTCTAGCACAGATACGCAGTATTTT.

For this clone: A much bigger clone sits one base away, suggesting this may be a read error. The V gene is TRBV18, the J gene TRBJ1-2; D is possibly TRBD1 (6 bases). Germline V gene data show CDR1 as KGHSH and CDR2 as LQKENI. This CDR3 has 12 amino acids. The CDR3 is CVSATGNYGYTF. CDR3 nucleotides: TGTGTCAGCGCAACAGGGAACTATGGCTACACCTTC.

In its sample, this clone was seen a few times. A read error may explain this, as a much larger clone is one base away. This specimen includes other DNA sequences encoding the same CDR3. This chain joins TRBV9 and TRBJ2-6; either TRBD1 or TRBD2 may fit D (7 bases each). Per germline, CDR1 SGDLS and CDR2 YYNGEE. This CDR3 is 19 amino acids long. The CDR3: CASSVVGGGAVSGANVLTF. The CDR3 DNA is TGTGCCAGCAGTGTAGTGGGAGGGGGCGCAGTCTCTGGGGCCAACGTCCTGACTTTC.

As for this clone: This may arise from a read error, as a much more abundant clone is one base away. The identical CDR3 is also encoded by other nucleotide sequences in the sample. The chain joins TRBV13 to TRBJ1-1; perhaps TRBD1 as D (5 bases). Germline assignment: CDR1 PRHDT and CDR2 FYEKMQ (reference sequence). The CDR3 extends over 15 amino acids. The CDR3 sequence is CASSIPRTLNTEAFF. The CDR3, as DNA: TGTGCCAGCAGCATACCTAGGACACTTAACACTGAAGCCTTCTTT. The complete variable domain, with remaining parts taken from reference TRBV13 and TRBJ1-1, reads AAGVIQSPRHLIKEKRETATLKCYPIPRHDTVYWYQQGPGQDPQFLISFYEKMQSDKGSIPDRFSAQQFSDYHSELNMSSLELGDSALYFCASSIPRTLNTEAFFGQGTRLTVV.

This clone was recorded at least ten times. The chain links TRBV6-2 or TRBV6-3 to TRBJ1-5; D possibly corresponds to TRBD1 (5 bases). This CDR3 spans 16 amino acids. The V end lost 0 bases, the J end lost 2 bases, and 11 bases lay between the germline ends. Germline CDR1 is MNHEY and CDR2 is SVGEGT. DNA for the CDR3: TGTGCCAGCAGTTACTCACGGACAACCCGCAATCAGCCCCAGCATTTT. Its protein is CASSYSRTTRNQPQHF.

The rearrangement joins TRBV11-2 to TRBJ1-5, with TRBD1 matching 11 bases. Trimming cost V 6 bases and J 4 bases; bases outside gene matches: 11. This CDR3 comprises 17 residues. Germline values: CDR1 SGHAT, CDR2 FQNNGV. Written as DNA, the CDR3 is TGTGCCAGCAGACTAAAGGGACAGGGGGACATAAATCAGCCCCAGCATTTT. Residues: CASRLKGQGDINQPQHF. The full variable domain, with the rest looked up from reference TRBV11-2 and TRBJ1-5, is EAGVAQSPRYKIIEKRQSVAFWCNPISGHATLYWYQQILGQGPKLLIQFQNNGVVDDSQLPKDRFSAERLKGVDSTLKIQPAKLEDSAVYLCASRLKGQGDINQPQHFGDGTRLSIL.

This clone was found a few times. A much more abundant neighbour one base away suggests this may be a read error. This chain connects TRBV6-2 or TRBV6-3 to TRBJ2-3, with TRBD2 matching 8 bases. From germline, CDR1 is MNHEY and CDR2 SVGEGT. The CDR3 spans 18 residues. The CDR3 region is CASIYSLRREGRADTQYF. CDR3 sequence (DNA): TGTGCCAGCATTTACTCGCTCAGACGGGAGGGTAGGGCAGATACGCAGTATTTT.